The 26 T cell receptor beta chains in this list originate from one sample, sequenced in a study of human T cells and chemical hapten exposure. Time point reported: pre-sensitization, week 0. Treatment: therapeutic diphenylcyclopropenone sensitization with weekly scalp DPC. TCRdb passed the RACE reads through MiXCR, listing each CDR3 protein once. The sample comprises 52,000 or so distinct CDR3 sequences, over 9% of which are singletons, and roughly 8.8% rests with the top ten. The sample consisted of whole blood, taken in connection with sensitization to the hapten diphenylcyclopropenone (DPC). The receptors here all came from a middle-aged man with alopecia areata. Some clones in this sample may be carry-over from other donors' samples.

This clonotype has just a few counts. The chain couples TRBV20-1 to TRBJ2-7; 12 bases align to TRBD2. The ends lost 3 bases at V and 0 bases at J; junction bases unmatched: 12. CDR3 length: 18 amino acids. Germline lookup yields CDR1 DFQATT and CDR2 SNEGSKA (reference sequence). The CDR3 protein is CSASILAGGHTFSYEQYF. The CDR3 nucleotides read TGCAGTGCTAGTATACTAGCGGGAGGTCACACCTTCTCCTACGAGCAGTACTTC.

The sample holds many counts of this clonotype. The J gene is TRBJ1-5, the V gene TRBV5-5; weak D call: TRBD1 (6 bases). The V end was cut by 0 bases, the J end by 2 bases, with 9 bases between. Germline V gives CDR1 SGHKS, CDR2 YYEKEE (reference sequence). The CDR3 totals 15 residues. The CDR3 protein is CASSLDAGGNQPQHF. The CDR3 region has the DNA TGTGCCAGCAGCTTGGACGCAGGGGGCAATCAGCCCCAGCATTTT. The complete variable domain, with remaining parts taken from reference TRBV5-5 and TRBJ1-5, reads DAGVTQSPTHLIKTRGQQVTLRCSPISGHKSVSWYQQVLGQGPQFIFQYYEKEERGRGNFPDRFSARQFPNYSSELNVNALLLGDSALYLCASSLDAGGNQPQHFGDGTRLSIL.

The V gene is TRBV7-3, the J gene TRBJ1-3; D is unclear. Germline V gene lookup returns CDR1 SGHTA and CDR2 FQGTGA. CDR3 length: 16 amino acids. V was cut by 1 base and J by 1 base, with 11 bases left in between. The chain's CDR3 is CASSLNPAGSGNTIYF. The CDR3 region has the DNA TGTGCCAGCAGCTTAAATCCCGCGGGGTCTGGAAACACCATATATTTT.

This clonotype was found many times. CDR3 sequence reads: CASSPTGLAGGEQYF. CDR3 sequence (DNA): TGTGCCAGCAGCCCGACTGGACTAGCGGGAGGCGAGCAGTACTTC. This chain connects TRBV3-1 to TRBJ2-7; TRBD2 matches 14 bases. The germline gives CDR1 LGHDT, CDR2 YNNKEL (reference sequence). V gave up 4 bases and J gave up 6 bases; unmatched junction bases: 5. This CDR3 contains 15 residues.

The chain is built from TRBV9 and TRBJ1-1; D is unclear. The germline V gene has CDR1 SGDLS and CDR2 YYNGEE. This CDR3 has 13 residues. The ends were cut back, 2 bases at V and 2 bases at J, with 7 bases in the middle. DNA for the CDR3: TGTGCCAGCAGCGTTAAAGTCAACACTGAAGCTTTCTTT. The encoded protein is CASSVKVNTEAFF.

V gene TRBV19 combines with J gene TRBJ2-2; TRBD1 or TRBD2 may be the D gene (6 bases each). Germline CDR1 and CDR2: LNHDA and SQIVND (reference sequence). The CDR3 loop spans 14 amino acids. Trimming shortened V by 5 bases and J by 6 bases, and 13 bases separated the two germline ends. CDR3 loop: CASSPRGEPGELFF. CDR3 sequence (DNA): TGTGCCAGTAGTCCGAGGGGGGAGCCCGGGGAGCTGTTTTTT.

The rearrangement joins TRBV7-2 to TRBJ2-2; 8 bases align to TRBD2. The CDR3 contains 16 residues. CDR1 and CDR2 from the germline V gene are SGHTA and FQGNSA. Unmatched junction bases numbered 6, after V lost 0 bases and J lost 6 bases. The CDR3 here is CASSLAGSGKAGELFF. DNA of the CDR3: TGTGCCAGCAGCTTAGCGGGTAGCGGGAAGGCCGGGGAGCTGTTTTTT.

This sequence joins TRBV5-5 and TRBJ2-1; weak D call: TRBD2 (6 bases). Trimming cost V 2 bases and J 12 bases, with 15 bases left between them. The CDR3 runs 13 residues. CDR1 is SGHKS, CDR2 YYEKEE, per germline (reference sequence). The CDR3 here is CASSFLADPRQFF. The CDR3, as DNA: TGTGCCAGCAGCTTTTTAGCGGACCCAAGGCAGTTCTTC.

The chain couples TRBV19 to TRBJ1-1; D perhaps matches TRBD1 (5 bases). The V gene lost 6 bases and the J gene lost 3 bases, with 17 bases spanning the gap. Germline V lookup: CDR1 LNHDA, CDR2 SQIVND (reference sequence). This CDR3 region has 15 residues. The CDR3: CASRARVGVYTEAFF. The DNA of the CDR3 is TGTGCCAGTAGGGCCCGTGTGGGGGTCTACACTGAAGCTTTCTTT.

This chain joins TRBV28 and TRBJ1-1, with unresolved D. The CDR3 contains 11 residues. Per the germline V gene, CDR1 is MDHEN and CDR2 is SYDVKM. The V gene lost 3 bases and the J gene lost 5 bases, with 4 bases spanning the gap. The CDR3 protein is CASSLYTEAFF. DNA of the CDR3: TGTGCCAGCAGTTTGTATACTGAAGCTTTCTTT. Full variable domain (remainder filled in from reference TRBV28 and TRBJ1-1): DVKVTQSSRYLVKRTGEKVFLECVQDMDHENMFWYRQDPGLGLRLIYFSYDVKMKEKGDIPEGYSVSREKKERFSLILESASTNQTSMYLCASSLYTEAFFGQGTRLTVV.

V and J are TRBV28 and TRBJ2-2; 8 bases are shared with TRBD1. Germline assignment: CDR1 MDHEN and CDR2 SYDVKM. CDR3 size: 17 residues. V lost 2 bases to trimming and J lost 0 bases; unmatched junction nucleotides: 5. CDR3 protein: CASSLPTGQANTGELFF. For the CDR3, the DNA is TGTGCCAGCAGTTTACCCACGGGACAGGCGAACACCGGGGAGCTGTTTTTT. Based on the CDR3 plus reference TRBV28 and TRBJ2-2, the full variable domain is DVKVTQSSRYLVKRTGEKVFLECVQDMDHENMFWYRQDPGLGLRLIYFSYDVKMKEKGDIPEGYSVSREKKERFSLILESASTNQTSMYLCASSLPTGQANTGELFFGEGSRLTVL.

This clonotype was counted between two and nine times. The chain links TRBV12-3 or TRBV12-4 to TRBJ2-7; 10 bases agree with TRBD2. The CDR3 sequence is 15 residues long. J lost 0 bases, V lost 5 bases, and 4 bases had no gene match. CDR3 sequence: CASSPIAGGSYEQYF. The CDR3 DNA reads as TGTGCCAGCAGTCCCATAGCGGGGGGCTCCTACGAGCAGTACTTC.

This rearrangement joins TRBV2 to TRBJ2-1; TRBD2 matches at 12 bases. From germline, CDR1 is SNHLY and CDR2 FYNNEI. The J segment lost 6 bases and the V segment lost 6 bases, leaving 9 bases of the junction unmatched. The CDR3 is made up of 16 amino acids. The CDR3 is CASSRVPGLAGNEQFF. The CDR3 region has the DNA TGTGCCAGCAGCCGCGTGCCGGGACTAGCGGGCAATGAGCAGTTCTTC.

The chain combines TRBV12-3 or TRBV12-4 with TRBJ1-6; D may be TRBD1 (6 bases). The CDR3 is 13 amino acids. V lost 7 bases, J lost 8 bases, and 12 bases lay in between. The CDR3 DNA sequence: TGTGCCAGCACGTTGGACAGTGATTCACCCCTCCACTTT. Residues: CASTLDSDSPLHF.

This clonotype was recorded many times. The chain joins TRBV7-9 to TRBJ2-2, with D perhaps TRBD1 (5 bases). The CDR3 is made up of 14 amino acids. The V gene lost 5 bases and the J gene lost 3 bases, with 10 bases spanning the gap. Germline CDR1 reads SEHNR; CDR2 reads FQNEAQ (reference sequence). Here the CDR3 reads CASSIDSYTGELFF. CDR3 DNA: TGTGCCAGCAGCATCGACAGCTACACCGGGGAGCTGTTTTTT.

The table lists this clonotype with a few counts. The CDR3 region has the DNA TGTGCCAGCAGCTTGGCCGAGACAGAGTACAATGAGCAGTTCTTC. This gives the protein CASSLAETEYNEQFF. The rearrangement joins TRBV5-4 to TRBJ2-1; a possible D gene is TRBD1 (5 bases). V lost 0 bases to trimming and J lost 4 bases, with 11 bases between them. The CDR3 has 15 amino acids. Germline V lookup: CDR1 SGHNT, CDR2 YYREEE (reference sequence).

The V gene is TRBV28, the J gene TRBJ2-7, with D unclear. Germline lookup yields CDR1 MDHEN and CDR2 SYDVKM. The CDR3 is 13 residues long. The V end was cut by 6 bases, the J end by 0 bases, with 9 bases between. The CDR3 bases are TGTGCCAGCAGGTCCGGAAGCTCCTACGAGCAGTACTTC. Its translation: CASRSGSSYEQYF.

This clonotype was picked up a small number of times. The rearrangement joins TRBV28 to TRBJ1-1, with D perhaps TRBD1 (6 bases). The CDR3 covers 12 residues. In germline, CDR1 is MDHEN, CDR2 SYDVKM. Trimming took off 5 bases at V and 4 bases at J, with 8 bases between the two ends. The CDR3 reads CASSGQTTEAFF. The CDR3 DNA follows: TGTGCCAGCAGTGGACAGACCACTGAAGCTTTCTTT.

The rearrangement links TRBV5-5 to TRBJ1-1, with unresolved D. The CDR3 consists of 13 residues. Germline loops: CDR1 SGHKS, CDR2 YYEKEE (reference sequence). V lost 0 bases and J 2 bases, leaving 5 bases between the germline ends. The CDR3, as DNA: TGTGCCAGCAGCTTGGACGTAAACACTGAAGCTTTCTTT. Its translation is CASSLDVNTEAFF.

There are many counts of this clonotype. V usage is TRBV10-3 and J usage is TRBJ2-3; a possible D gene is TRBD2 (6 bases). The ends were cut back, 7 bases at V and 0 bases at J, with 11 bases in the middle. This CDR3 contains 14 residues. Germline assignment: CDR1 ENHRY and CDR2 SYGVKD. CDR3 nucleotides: TGTGCCATCACCCTGGGGGGTAGCACAGATACGCAGTATTTT. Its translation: CAITLGGSTDTQYF.

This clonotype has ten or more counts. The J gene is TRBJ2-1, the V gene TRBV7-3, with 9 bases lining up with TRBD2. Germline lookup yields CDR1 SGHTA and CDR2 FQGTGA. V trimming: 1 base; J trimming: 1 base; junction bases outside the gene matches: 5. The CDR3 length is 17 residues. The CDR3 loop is CASSLKTSGPSYNEQFF. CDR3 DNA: TGTGCCAGCAGCTTAAAGACTAGCGGTCCTTCCTACAATGAGCAGTTCTTC.

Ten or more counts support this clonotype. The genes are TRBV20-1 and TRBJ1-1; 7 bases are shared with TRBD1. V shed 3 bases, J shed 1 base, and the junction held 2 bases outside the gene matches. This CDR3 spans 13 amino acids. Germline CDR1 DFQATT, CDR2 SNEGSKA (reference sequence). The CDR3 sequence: CSARKGANTEAFF. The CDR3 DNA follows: TGCAGTGCTAGGAAGGGGGCGAACACTGAAGCTTTCTTT.

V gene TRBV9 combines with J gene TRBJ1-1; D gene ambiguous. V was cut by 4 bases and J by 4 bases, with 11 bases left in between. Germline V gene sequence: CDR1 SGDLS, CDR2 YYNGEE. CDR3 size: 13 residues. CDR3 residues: CASSPRPGTEAFF. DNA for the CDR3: TGTGCCAGCAGCCCCAGACCAGGCACTGAAGCTTTCTTT.

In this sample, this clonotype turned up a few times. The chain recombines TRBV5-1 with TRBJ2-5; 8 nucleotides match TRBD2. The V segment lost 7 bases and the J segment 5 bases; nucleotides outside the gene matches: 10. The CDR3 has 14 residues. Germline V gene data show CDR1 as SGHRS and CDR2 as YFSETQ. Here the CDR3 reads CASYLSGASETQYF. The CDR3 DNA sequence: TGCGCCAGCTACCTTAGCGGGGCCTCCGAGACCCAGTACTTC.

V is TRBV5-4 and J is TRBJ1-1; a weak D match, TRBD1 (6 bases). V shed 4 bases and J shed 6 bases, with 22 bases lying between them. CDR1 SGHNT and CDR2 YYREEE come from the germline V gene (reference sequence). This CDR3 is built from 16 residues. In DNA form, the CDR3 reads TGTGCCAGCAGCCTCGGCAGGGGTGGTAGTGACGCTGAAGCTTTCTTT. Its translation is CASSLGRGGSDAEAFF.

The CDR3 is CASSLLRGDSHNSPLHF. As DNA, the CDR3 is TGTGCCAGCAGCCTCCTCAGGGGGGACAGCCATAATTCACCCCTCCACTTT. This rearrangement joins TRBV14 to TRBJ1-6, with TRBD1 identical over 7 bases. The CDR3 is 17 residues long. V lost 4 bases, J lost 5 bases, and 11 bases stayed unmatched. CDR1 SGHDN and CDR2 FVKESK come from the germline V gene.